This is a list of T cell receptor beta chains from one sample in a study of response to subunit inactivated influenza vaccine. TCRdb re-called the RT-PCR reads through MiXCR, storing one row per CDR3 protein. The sample lists about 650,000 distinct CDR3 sequences, approximately 14% seen once, with around 7.6% in the top ten. The sample in question was PBMCs from blood, obtained around 15 days before vaccination. Every receptor here comes from a man in his fifties or sixties who received an inactivated influenza vaccine. Both conserved end residues are part of each CDR3. A D gene is named only where the DNA matches it firmly. Only some rows state a clone size, as once, few, many or a class for expanded clones.

j_call d_call clone_size v_call cdr3_nt cdr3_aa
TRBJ2-5 TRBD1 few TRBV7-8 TGTGCCAGCAGCTTCCACCGGGACAGTAGGGAGACCCAGTACTTC CASSFHRDSRETQYF
TRBJ1-1 TRBD1 - TRBV7-2 TGTGCCAGCAGCGCTCGACAGGGCACTGAAGCTTTCTTT CASSARQGTEAFF
TRBJ2-6 - many TRBV5-6 TGTGCCAGCAGCTTGGAAGCTGGGGCCAACGTCCTGACTTTC CASSLEAGANVLTF
TRBJ2-5 TRBD2 - TRBV7-3 TGTGCCAGCAGCCAAGGACTAGCGGCTCAAGAGACCCAGTACTTC CASSQGLAAQETQYF
TRBJ2-7 - few TRBV28 TGTGCCAGCAGGGGGGTGGCTAACCCCTACGAGCAGTACTTC CASRGVANPYEQYF
TRBJ2-1 TRBD2 few TRBV27 TGTGCCAGCAGTCCCTCCCAGGCGGGGGGGCCCTATGAGCAGTTCTTC CASSPSQAGGPYEQFF
TRBJ2-3 - few TRBV20-1 TGCAGTGCTCCAGGGACTTCTCAGGGCACAGATACGCAGTATTTT CSAPGTSQGTDTQYF
TRBJ2-7 - - TRBV20-1 TGCAGTGGGTCGGGTCCGCGCCCCCTACACGAGCAGTACTTC CSGSGPRPLHEQYF
TRBJ2-3 TRBD1 - TRBV5-1 TGCGCCAGCACAAACAGGGGTGGCTATGCAGATACGCAGTATTTT CASTNRGGYADTQYF
TRBJ2-1 - - TRBV6-2/TRBV6-3 TGTGCCAGCAGCATATCACGGGCTTACAATGAGCAGTTCTTC CASSISRAYNEQFF
TRBJ2-4 TRBD1 many TRBV6-1 TGTGCCAGCAGTCCTGAGGTGGGGACAGGGAAAAACATTCAGTACTTC CASSPEVGTGKNIQYF
TRBJ2-1 - few TRBV15 TGTGCCACCAGCAGAGATGGCGGGACCCGCTTGGGTGAGCAGTTCTTC CATSRDGGTRLGEQFF
TRBJ1-2 TRBD1 - TRBV27 TGTGCCAGCAGTGCAGGACAGGGGCATGGCTACACCTTC CASSAGQGHGYTF
TRBJ2-1 - - TRBV7-2 TGTGCCAGCAGCCCGACTAGATTTGAGCAGTTCTTC CASSPTRFEQFF
TRBJ2-7 - - TRBV5-4 TGTGCCAGCAGCCCCGAAAGGGATGAGCAGTACTTC CASSPERDEQYF
TRBJ2-2 - few TRBV11-3 TGTGCCAGCAGCTTAGGTCAGGACCGCCGGGAGCTGTTTTTT CASSLGQDRRELFF
TRBJ2-5 - many TRBV6-2/TRBV6-3 TGTGCCAGCACAAAGAGGGGGTTGGCAGAGACCCAGTACTTC CASTKRGLAETQYF
TRBJ2-1 - - TRBV20-1 TGCAGTGCTAGAGATGGAGGGATCTCCTACAATGAGCAGTTCTTC CSARDGGISYNEQFF
TRBJ1-3 - - TRBV15 TGTGCCACCAGCAGAGATCCCCAGGCTGGAAACACCATATATTTT CATSRDPQAGNTIYF
TRBJ2-7 TRBD1 many TRBV5-5 TGTGCCAGCAGCTTTGACAGGGGCCTCTACGAGCAGTACTTC CASSFDRGLYEQYF
TRBJ2-1 TRBD2 - TRBV11-2 TGTGCCAGCAGCTTGCCTAGCGGGACTAGGTCCTACAATGAGCAGTTCTTC CASSLPSGTRSYNEQFF
TRBJ2-5 - few TRBV9 TGTGCCAGCAGCGTCGTTCCTGGGGGCTGGGAGACCCAGTACTTC CASSVVPGGWETQYF
TRBJ2-1 TRBD2 few TRBV20-1 TGCAGTGCTAGAGGGGCGGGGGACGTCTACAATGAGCAGTTCTTC CSARGAGDVYNEQFF
TRBJ2-1 TRBD2 - TRBV20-1 TGCAGAGCTAATACGGGAGGGTCCCGCAATGAGCAGTTCTTC CRANTGGSRNEQFF
TRBJ2-7 - few TRBV7-2 TGTGCCAGCAGCTTAAATGTCGGATACGAGCAGTACTTC CASSLNVGYEQYF
TRBJ1-2 TRBD1 - TRBV4-3 TGCGCCAGCAGCCAAGATTTCCTCGGGACAGCCTATGGCTACACCTTC CASSQDFLGTAYGYTF
TRBJ2-5 TRBD2 - TRBV20-1 TGCAGTGCACCGAGACTAGCGGGAACCGAGACCCAGTACTTC CSAPRLAGTETQYF
TRBJ2-3 - - TRBV24-1 TGTGCCACCAGTGATCATGGAGCCAACACAGATACGCAGTATTTT CATSDHGANTDTQYF
TRBJ2-1 - many TRBV6-5 TGTGCCAGCAGTTACTCGGGGATTGAGCAGTTCTTC CASSYSGIEQFF
TRBJ2-1 TRBD2 - TRBV4-3 TGCGCCAGCAGCAGTCTTAGGGGACTAGACTACAATGAGCAGTTCTTC CASSSLRGLDYNEQFF
TRBJ1-1 TRBD1 few TRBV20-1 TGCAGTGCGAGTACAGGGGGCGGCACTGAAGCTTTCTTT CSASTGGGTEAFF
TRBJ2-5 TRBD1 - TRBV12-3/TRBV12-4 TGTGCCAGCAGTCCAACAGGGGGCGCGAAGGAGACCCAGTACTTC CASSPTGGAKETQYF
TRBJ2-5 - few TRBV5-1 TGCGCCAGCAGTATTAAACAAGAAAACCAAGAGACCCAGTACTTC CASSIKQENQETQYF
TRBJ2-1 - few TRBV20-1 TGCAGTGCTAGACCCTCCACGGGGGATGAGCAGTTCTTC CSARPSTGDEQFF
TRBJ2-5 TRBD2 few TRBV10-3 TGTGCCATCAGTGATACTAGCGGACAAGAGACCCAGTACTTC CAISDTSGQETQYF
TRBJ1-1 - - TRBV7-9 TGTGCCAGCAGCTTACCCTTGTCAGCTGGGAACACTGAAGCTTTCTTT CASSLPLSAGNTEAFF
TRBJ2-7 TRBD1 few TRBV20-1 TGCAGTGCCAACAGGGGGGACGAGCAGTACTTC CSANRGDEQYF
TRBJ2-3 TRBD1 - TRBV11-3 TGTGCCAGCAGCTTAGGGGGACAGCACACAGATACGCAGTATTTT CASSLGGQHTDTQYF
TRBJ1-5 - many TRBV7-2 TGTGCCAGCAGCTTAGGTCTGGGGCCCAATCAGCCCCAGCATTTT CASSLGLGPNQPQHF
TRBJ2-5 TRBD1 many TRBV18 TGTGCCAGCTCACCACCGGGACAGGGGGAGACCCAGTACTTC CASSPPGQGETQYF
TRBJ2-7 - few TRBV28 TGTGCCAGCAGTCTCAGGGGTGGGGAGCAGTACTTC CASSLRGGEQYF
TRBJ2-6 - few TRBV30 TGTGCCTGGAATTGGGCTGGGGCCAACGTCCTGACTTTC CAWNWAGANVLTF
TRBJ1-3 - few TRBV6-5 TGTGCCAGCAGTTACTCTTCGGACGGCTCTGGAAACACCATATATTTT CASSYSSDGSGNTIYF